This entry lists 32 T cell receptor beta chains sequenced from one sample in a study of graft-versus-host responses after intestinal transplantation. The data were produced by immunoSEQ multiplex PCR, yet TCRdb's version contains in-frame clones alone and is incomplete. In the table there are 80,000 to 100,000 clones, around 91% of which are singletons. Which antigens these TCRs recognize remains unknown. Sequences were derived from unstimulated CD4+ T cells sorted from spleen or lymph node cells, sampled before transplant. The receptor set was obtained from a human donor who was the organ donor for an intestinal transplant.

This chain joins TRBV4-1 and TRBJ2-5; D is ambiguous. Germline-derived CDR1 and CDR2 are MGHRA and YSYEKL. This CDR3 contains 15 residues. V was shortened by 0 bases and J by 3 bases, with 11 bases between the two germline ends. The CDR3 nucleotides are TGCGCCAGCAGCCAAGATCCTGGAGTCAAAGAGACCCAGTACTTC. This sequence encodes CASSQDPGVKETQYF.

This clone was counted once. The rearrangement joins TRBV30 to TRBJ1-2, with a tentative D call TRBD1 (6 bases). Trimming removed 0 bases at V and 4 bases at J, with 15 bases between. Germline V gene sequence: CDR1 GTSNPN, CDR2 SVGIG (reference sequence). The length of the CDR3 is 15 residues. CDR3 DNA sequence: TGTGCCTGGAGTGTAAACAGGGCCCTTTTCTATGGCTACACCTTC. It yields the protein CAWSVNRALFYGYTF.

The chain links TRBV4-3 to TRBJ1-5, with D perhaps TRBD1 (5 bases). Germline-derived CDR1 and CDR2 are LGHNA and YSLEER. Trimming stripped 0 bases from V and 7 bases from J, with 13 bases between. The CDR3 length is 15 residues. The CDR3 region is CASSQDGAVGQPQHF. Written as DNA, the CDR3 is TGCGCCAGCAGCCAAGATGGGGCAGTCGGACAGCCCCAGCATTTT.

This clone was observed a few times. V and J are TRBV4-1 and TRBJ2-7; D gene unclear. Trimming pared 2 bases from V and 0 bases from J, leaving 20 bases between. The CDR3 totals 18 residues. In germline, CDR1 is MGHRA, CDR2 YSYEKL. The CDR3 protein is CASSQNGLKESVSYEQYF. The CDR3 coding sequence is TGCGCCAGCAGCCAAAACGGGTTAAAGGAATCAGTCTCCTACGAGCAGTACTTC.

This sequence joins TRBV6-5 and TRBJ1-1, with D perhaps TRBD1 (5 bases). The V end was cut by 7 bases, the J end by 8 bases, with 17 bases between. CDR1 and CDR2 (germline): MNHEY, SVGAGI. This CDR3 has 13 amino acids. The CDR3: CASIKRGHREAFF. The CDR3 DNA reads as TGTGCCAGCATCAAGCGGGGCCACCGGGAAGCTTTCTTT.

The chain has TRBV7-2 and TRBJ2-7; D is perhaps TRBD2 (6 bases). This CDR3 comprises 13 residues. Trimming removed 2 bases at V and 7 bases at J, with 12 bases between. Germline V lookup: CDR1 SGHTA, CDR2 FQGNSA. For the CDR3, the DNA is TGTGCCAGCAGCTTAAGTGGAGGGAAAGAGCAGTACTTC. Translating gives CASSLSGGKEQYF.

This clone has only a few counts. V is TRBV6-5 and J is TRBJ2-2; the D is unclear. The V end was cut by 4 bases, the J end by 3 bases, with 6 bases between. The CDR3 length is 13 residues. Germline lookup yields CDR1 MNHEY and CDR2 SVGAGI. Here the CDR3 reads CASSSGYTGELFF. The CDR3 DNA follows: TGTGCCAGCAGTTCGGGTTACACCGGGGAGCTGTTTTTT.

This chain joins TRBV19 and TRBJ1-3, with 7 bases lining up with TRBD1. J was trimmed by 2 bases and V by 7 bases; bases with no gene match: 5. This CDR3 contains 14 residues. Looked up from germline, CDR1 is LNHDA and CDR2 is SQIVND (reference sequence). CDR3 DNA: TGTGCCAGTAAAACAACAGGGGCTGGAAACACCATATATTTT. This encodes CASKTTGAGNTIYF.

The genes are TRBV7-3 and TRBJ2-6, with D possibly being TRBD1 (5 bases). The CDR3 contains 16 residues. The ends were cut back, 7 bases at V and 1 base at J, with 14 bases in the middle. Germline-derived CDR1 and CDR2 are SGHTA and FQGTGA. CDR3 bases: TGTGCCAGCACCATACAACACAGGTCTGGGGCCAACGTCCTGACTTTC. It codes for CASTIQHRSGANVLTF.

CDR3 in DNA: TGTGCCAGCAGTGGGTTCGGGAGCCGAGGGACCCAGTACTTC. It translates to CASSGFGSRGTQYF. This sequence joins TRBV2 and TRBJ2-5; D might be TRBD2 (6 bases). Germline loops: CDR1 SNHLY, CDR2 FYNNEI. The CDR3 spans 14 residues. The germline V and J ends were trimmed by 4 bases and 7 bases, with 16 bases remaining between them.

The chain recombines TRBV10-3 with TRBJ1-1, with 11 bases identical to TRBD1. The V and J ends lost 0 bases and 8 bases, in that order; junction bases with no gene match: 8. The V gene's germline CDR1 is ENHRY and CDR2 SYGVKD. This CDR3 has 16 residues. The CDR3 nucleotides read TGTGCCATCAGTGAGTCGAGGATGGACAGGGGGCCCGAAGCTTTCTTT. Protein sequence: CAISESRMDRGPEAFF.

The chain's CDR3 is CASRTQGAGGANVLTF. DNA of the CDR3: TGTGCCAGCAGGACACAGGGGGCGGGAGGGGCCAACGTCCTGACTTTC. This chain uses TRBV27 with TRBJ2-6, with 9 bases aligning to TRBD1. The germline V gene encodes CDR1 MNHEY and CDR2 SMNVEV (reference sequence). The CDR3 covers 16 residues. The V gene end was trimmed by 6 bases and the J gene end by 4 bases; junction bases not matched to a gene: 7.

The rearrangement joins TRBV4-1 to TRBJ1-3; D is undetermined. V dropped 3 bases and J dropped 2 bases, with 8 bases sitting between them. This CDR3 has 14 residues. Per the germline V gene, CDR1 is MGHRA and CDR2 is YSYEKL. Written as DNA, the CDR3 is TGCGCCAGCAGCCAGCGCCGAGCTGGAAACACCATATATTTT. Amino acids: CASSQRRAGNTIYF.

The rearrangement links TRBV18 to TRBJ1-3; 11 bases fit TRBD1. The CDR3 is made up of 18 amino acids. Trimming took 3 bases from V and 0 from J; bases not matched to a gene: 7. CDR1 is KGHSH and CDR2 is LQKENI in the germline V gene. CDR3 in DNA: TGTGCCAGCTCACCGCTTTCCGGGACAGGGGGCTCTGGAAACACCATATATTTT. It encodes CASSPLSGTGGSGNTIYF.

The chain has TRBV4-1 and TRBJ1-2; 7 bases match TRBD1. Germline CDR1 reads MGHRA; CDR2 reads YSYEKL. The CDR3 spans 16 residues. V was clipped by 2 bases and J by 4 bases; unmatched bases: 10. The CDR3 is CASSQSVGQGGYGYTF. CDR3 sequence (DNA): TGCGCCAGCAGCCAATCAGTCGGCCAGGGGGGCTATGGCTACACCTTC.

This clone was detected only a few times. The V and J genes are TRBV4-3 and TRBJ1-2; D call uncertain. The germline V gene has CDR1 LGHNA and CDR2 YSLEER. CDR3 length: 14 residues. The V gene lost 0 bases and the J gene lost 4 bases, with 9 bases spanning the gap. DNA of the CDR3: TGCGCCAGCAGCCAAGATCGGGGAGGCTATGGCTACACCTTC. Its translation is CASSQDRGGYGYTF.

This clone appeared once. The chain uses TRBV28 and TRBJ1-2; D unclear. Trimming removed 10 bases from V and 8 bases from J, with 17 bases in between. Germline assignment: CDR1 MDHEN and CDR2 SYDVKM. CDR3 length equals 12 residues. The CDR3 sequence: CATSLKPGGYTF. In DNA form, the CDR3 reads TGTGCCACCTCCCTAAAACCGGGGGGCTACACCTTC.

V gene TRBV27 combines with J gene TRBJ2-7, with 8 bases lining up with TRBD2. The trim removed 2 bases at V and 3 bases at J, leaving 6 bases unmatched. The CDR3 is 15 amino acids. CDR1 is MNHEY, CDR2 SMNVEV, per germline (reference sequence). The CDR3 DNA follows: TGTGCCAGCAGTTTAGGATCGGGGGGGGGCTACGAGCAGTACTTC. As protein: CASSLGSGGGYEQYF.

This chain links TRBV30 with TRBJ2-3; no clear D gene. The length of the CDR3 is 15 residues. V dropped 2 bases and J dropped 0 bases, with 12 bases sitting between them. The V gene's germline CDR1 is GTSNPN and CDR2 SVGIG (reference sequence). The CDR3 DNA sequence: TGTGCCTGGAGTCTACAGACCGGAAGCACAGATACGCAGTATTTT. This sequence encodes CAWSLQTGSTDTQYF.

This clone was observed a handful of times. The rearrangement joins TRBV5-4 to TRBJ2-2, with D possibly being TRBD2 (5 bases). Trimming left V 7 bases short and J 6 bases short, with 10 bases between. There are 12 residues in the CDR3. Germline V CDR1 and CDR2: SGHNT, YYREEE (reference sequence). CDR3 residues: CASGGYPGELFF. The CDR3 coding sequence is TGTGCCAGCGGCGGGTATCCCGGGGAGCTGTTTTTT.

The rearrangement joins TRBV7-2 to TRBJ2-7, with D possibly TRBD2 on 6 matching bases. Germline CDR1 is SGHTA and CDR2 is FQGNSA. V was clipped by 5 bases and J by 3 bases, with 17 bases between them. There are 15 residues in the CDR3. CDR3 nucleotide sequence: TGTGCCAGCAGCGTCTCGGGGGTAAGGGACTACGAGCAGTACTTC. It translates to CASSVSGVRDYEQYF.

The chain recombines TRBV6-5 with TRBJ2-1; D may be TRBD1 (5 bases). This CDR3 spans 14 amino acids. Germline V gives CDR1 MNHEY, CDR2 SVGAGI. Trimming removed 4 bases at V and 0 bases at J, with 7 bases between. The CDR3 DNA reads TGTGCCAGCAGTTTGGGGCCCTCCTACAATGAGCAGTTCTTC. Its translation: CASSLGPSYNEQFF.

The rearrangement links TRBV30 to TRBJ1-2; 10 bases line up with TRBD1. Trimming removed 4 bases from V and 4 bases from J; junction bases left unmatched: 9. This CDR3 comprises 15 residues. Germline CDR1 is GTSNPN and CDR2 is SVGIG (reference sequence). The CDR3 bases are TGTGCCTGGACTCCGGGACAGGGGAAAATCTATGGCTACACCTTC. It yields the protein CAWTPGQGKIYGYTF.

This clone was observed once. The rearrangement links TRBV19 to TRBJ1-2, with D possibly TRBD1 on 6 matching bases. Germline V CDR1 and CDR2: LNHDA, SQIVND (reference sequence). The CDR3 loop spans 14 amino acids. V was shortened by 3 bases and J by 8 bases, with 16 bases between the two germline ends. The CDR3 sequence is CASSIAGAGGGYTF. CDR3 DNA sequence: TGTGCCAGTAGTATTGCGGGGGCTGGAGGAGGCTACACCTTC.

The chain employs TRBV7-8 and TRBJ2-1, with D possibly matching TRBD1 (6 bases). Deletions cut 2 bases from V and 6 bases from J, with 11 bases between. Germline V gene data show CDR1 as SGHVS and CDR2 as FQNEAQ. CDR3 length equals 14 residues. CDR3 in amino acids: CASSLNRAGNEQFF. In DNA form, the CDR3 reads TGTGCCAGCAGCTTAAACAGGGCCGGCAATGAGCAGTTCTTC. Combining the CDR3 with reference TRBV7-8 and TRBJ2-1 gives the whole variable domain GAGVSQSPRYKVAKRGQDVALRCDPISGHVSLFWYQQALGQGPEFLTYFQNEAQLDKSGLPSDRFFAERPEGSVSTLKIQRTQQEDSAVYLCASSLNRAGNEQFFGPGTRLTVL.

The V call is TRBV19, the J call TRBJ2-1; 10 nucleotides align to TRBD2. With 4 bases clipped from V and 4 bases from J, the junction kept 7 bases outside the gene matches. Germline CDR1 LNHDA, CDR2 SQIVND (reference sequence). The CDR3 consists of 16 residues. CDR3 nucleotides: TGTGCCAGTAGTAGGAGCGGGGGGGTTTTGTACAATGAGCAGTTCTTC. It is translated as CASSRSGGVLYNEQFF.

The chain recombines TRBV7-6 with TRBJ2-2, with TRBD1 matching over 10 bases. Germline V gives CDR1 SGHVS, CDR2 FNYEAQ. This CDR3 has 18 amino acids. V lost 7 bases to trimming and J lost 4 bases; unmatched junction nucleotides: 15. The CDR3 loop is CASTLGRRQGAGTGELFF. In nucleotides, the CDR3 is TGTGCCAGCACCCTAGGGCGACGACAGGGGGCAGGCACCGGGGAGCTGTTTTTT.

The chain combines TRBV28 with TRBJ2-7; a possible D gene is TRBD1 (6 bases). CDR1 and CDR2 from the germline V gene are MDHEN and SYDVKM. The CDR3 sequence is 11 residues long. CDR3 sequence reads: CDIHRDDEQYF. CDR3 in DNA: TGTGACATTCACAGGGACGACGAGCAGTACTTC.

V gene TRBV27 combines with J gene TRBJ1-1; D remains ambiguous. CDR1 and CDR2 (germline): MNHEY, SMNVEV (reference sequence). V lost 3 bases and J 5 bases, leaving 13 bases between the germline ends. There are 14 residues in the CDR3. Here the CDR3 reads CASSFSGERTEAFF. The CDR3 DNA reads TGTGCCAGCAGTTTTTCCGGGGAAAGGACTGAAGCTTTCTTT.

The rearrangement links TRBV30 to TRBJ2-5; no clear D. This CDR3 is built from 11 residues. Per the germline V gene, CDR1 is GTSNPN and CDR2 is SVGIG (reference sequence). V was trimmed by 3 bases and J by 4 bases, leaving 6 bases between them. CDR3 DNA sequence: TGTGCCTGGAGCCGCGGAGAGACCCAGTACTTC. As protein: CAWSRGETQYF.

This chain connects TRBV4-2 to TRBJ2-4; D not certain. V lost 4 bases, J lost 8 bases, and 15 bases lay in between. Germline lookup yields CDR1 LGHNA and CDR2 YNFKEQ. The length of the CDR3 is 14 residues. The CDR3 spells CASSRVEVWDIQYF. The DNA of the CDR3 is TGTGCCAGCAGCCGCGTCGAGGTGTGGGACATTCAGTACTTC.

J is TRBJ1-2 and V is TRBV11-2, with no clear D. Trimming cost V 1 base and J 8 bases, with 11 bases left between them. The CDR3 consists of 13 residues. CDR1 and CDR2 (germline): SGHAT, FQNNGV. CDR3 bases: TGTGCCAGCAGCTTAGGGGCCTTCGACGGCTACACCTTC. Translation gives CASSLGAFDGYTF.